The clone carrying this T cell receptor beta chain appeared a single time. The investigators sampled blood at baseline, at cycle 4 day 1, and at cycle 7 day 1. Some clones are missing from TCRdb's copy, which holds only in-frame ones; the method was immunoSEQ multiplex PCR. The sample has tens of thousands of clones; about 86% are singletons. This entry is derived from a study of OX40 agonist ivuxolimab in advanced cancers. Study information: Participants, approximately 83% male, averaged 60 years of age, ranging from roughly 23 to 90. Of the participants, approximately 44% had some prior anti-PD-1, anti-PD-L1 or anti-CTLA-4 therapy, which was allowed.

The CDR3 is 18 residues long. V lost 2 bases to trimming and J lost 6 bases; unmatched junction nucleotides: 14. In germline, CDR1 is SGHDT, CDR2 YYEEEE. The sample here was CD4+ or CD8+ T cells sorted from blood, taken in a trial of the OX40 agonist ivuxolimab. This clonotype originated in an adult with an advanced solid tumor such as melanoma, head and neck, liver or kidney cancer. The chain employs TRBV5-6 and TRBJ2-1; 10 bases fit TRBD2. CDR3 residues: CASSFPSGGPFDPNEQFF. CDR3 coding DNA: TGTGCCAGCAGCTTCCCTAGCGGGGGCCCCTTTGATCCCAATGAGCAGTTCTTC.